The present T cell receptor (beta chain) was sequenced within a study of T cell clonotyping in hematopoietic cell transplantation. The time point is: recipient sample about 28 days before transplant, after cytoreduction. As for this clone: The antigen is not known.

Broader study findings: At the given depth, recipient repertoires were over 95% de novo clonotypes.

The assay was immunoSEQ multiplex PCR, and TCRdb's table has in-frame clones only and misses some. The table lists 20,000 to 25,000 clones, 85% to 90% of them singletons. This CDR3 is built from 15 residues. CDR1 and CDR2 (germline): KGHSH, LQKENI. V was clipped by 5 bases and J by 2 bases; unmatched bases: 3. This TCR was recovered from a man aged 18 to 30 with biphenotypic leukemia. Some clones in this sample may be carry-over from other donors' samples. Sequences were derived from peripheral blood mononuclear cells, sampled before stem cell transplant. The rearrangement joins TRBV18 to TRBJ2-3; 11 bases fit TRBD2. DNA for the CDR3: TGTGCCAGCTCAGGACTAGCGGGTCTCACAGATACGCAGTATTTT. Protein product: CASSGLAGLTDTQYF.